The rows below give T cell receptor beta chains drawn from one sample of a study of beta chain features in type 1 diabetes. The data were produced by immunoSEQ multiplex PCR, yet TCRdb's version contains in-frame clones alone and is incomplete. The sample consists of roughly 300,000 clones, around 9.3% of them appearing once. The specimen sequenced was central memory CD4+ T cells from blood. These receptors all stem from a man aged 25 to 45 with type 1 diabetes. Each CDR3 is given with its conserved first and last residue. The D gene is left open where the match is weak.

>-|TRBJ2-5|TRBV4-3
CASSQGAGTPKTQYF
>-|TRBJ1-6|TRBV9
CASSVGRSGNSPLHF
>TRBD1|TRBJ1-4|TRBV27
CASSFRRTGINEKLFF
>-|TRBJ2-5|TRBV6-6
CASSYPRGSQETQYF
>-|TRBJ2-7|TRBV5-1
CASKRTEGYEQYF
>-|TRBJ1-5|TRBV7-2
CASSLGLGTASQPQHF
>-|TRBJ2-5|TRBV28
CASSQGYQETQYF
>-|TRBJ1-2|TRBV5-6
CASADDGMRNYGYTF
>TRBD1|TRBJ2-7|TRBV28
CASSSGQGIYEQYF
>-|TRBJ1-2|TRBV29-1
CSVEEYGYTF
>TRBD2|TRBJ2-1|TRBV7-9
CASSLGLAARSSYNEQFF
>-|TRBJ2-7|TRBV7-9
CASSPGASSYEQYF
>-|TRBJ1-2|TRBV28
CASRPTGSYGYTF
>-|TRBJ1-1|TRBV5-4
CASSLGRNTEAFF
>-|TRBJ2-3|TRBV4-3
CASSQQGADTQYF
>TRBD1|TRBJ2-3|TRBV15
CATSRGTGRTDTQYF
>-|TRBJ2-7|TRBV2
CASTAIPYEQYF
>-|TRBJ2-7|TRBV6-5
CASRAGNSYEQYF
>-|TRBJ1-1|TRBV25-1
CASSEFGGKNTEAFF
>TRBD2|TRBJ2-5|TRBV7-2
CASSLASGEETQYF
>-|TRBJ2-2|TRBV11-3
CASSLRGPSTGELFF
>TRBD2|TRBJ2-7|TRBV29-1
CSVELAGPYEQYF
>-|TRBJ1-1|TRBV5-1
CASSRNLGTEAFF
>-|TRBJ2-7|TRBV27
CASNPDPGRSYEQYF
>TRBD2|TRBJ2-3|TRBV5-1
CASSSGLAGGTDTQYF
>TRBD1|TRBJ2-7|TRBV28
CASKLLGQGGEQYF
>TRBD1|TRBJ1-6|TRBV5-8
CASSWRTGKNSPLHF
>-|TRBJ2-7|TRBV21-1
CASSRDKNHEQYF
>-|TRBJ2-7|TRBV7-6
CASSLGDNKDEQYF
>-|TRBJ1-2|TRBV2
CASSDRGRVYGYTF
>-|TRBJ2-7|TRBV4-3
CASSQRYGEQYF
>TRBD1|TRBJ1-1|TRBV23-1
CASSRTGGEAFF